What follows are 7 T cell receptor beta chains derived from one specimen sequenced in a study of blood T cell repertoires in COVID-19. The repertoire was sequenced with immunoSEQ multiplex PCR; TCRdb's copy has only in-frame clones and lacks some. The table shows 270,000 or so clones, with nearly 90% occurring only once. What was sequenced was peripheral blood. The source of these receptors is a woman in her 30s with COVID-19, enrolled during active disease.

The rearrangement links TRBV27 to TRBJ2-7; D remains unclear. Trimming shortened V by 3 bases and J by 2 bases, and 8 bases separated the two germline ends. The CDR3 runs to 13 residues. Germline values: CDR1 MNHEY, CDR2 SMNVEV (reference sequence). In DNA, the CDR3 is TGTGCCAGCAGTTTGAGGAATCCCTACGAGCAGTACTTC. It specifies CASSLRNPYEQYF.

The chain carries TRBV4-1 and TRBJ1-2; 10 bases fit TRBD1. Germline V gives CDR1 MGHRA, CDR2 YSYEKL. The V and J ends lost 2 bases and 7 bases, in that order; junction bases with no gene match: 10. CDR3 length: 16 amino acids. The CDR3 sequence is CASSQPRQGASSGYTF. The CDR3 nucleotides are TGCGCCAGCAGCCAACCCCGACAGGGGGCAAGTAGTGGCTACACCTTC.

V usage is TRBV29-1 and J usage is TRBJ1-2, with D maybe TRBD1 (6 bases). The CDR3 spans 11 residues. The germline gives CDR1 SQVTM, CDR2 ANQGSEA. V was cut by 5 bases and J by 8 bases, with 12 bases left in between. This CDR3 is CSVLYREGYTF. CDR3 sequence (DNA): TGCAGCGTTTTATACAGGGAAGGCTACACCTTC.

The V and J genes are TRBV7-2 and TRBJ2-3; 13 nucleotides align to TRBD2. Looked up from germline, CDR1 is SGHTA and CDR2 is FQGNSA. V lost 4 bases and J lost 0; bases outside the gene matches: 7. The CDR3 spans 18 residues. In DNA form, the CDR3 reads TGTGCCAGCAGCTCGGCGACTAGCGGGGGGCCGAGCACAGATACGCAGTATTTT. Residues: CASSSATSGGPSTDTQYF.

This clone was seen a single time. The chain links TRBV19 to TRBJ1-2; maybe TRBD1 (6 bases). The ends were cut back, 3 bases at V and 5 bases at J, with 10 bases in the middle. The CDR3 is made up of 13 amino acids. Germline loops: CDR1 LNHDA, CDR2 SQIVND (reference sequence). The chain's CDR3 is CASSIGTPYGYTF. For the CDR3, the DNA is TGTGCCAGTAGTATCGGGACACCATATGGCTACACCTTC.

The J gene is TRBJ1-1, the V gene TRBV19, with D possibly TRBD1 on 5 matching bases. The CDR3 is made up of 13 amino acids. V lost 3 bases and J lost 6, with 11 bases in between. Germline V CDR1 and CDR2: LNHDA, SQIVND (reference sequence). In nucleotides, the CDR3 is TGTGCCAGTAGTATGGGGGGGATGGCTGAAGCTTTCTTT. This gives the protein CASSMGGMAEAFF.

J is TRBJ1-1 and V is TRBV7-2; D is possibly TRBD1 (6 bases). V lost 2 bases to trimming and J lost 10 bases, with 20 bases between them. The germline gives CDR1 SGHTA, CDR2 FQGNSA. There are 15 residues in the CDR3. DNA for the CDR3: TGTGCCAGCAGCTTAAGCCGGGACACCACGGACGGAGCTTTCTTT. Translating gives CASSLSRDTTDGAFF.